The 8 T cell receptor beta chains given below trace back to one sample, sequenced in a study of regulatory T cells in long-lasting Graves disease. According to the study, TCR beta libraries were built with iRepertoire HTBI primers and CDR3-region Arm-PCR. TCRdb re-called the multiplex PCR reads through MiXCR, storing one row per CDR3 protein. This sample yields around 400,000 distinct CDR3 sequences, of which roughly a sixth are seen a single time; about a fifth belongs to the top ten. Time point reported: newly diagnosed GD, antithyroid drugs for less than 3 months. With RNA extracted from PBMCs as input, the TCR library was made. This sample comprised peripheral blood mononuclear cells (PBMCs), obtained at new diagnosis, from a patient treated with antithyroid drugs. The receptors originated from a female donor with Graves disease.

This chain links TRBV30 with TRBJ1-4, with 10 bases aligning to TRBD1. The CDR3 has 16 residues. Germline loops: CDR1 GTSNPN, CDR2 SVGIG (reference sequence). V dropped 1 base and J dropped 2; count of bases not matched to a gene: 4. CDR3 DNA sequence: TGTGCCTGGAGTGGGGGGACAGGGGCCACTAATGAAAAACTGTTTTTT. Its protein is CAWSGGTGATNEKLFF. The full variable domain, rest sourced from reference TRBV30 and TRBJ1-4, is SQTIHQWPATLVQPVGSPLSLECTVEGTSNPNLYWYRQAAGRGLQLLFYSVGIGQISSEVPQNLSASRPQDRQFILSSKKLLLSDSGFYLCAWSGGTGATNEKLFFGSGTQLSVL.

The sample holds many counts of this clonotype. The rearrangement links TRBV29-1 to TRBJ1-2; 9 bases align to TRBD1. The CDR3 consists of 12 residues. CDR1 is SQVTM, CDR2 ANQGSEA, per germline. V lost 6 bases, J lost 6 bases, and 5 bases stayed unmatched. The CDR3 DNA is TGCAGCGTCGAACAGGGGGCGAATGGCTACACCTTC. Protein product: CSVEQGANGYTF.

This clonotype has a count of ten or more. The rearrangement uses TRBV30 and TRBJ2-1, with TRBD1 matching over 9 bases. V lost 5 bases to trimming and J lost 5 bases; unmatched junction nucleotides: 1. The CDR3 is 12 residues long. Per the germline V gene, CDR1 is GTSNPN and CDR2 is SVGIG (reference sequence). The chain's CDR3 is CAWGTGHNEQFF. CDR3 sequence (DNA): TGTGCCTGGGGGACAGGGCACAATGAGCAGTTCTTC.

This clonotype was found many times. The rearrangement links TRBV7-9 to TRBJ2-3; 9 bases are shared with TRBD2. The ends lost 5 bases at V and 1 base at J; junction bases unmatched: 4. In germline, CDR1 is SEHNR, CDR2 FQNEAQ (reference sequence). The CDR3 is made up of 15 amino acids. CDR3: CASSSLAGRTDTQYF. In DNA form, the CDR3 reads TGTGCCAGCAGCAGCCTAGCGGGACGCACAGATACGCAGTATTTT. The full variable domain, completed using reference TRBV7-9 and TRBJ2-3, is DTGVSQNPRHKITKRGQNVTFRCDPISEHNRLYWYRQTLGQGPEFLTYFQNEAQLEKSRLLSDRFSAERPKGSFSTLEIQRTEQGDSAMYLCASSSLAGRTDTQYFGPGTRLTVL.

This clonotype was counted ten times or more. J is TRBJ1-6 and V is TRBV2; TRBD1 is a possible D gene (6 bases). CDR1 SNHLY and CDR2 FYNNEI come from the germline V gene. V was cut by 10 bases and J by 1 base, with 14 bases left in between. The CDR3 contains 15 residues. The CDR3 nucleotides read TGTGCCACCGCGAGGGGGGAATCCTATAATTCACCCCTCCACTTT. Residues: CATARGESYNSPLHF.

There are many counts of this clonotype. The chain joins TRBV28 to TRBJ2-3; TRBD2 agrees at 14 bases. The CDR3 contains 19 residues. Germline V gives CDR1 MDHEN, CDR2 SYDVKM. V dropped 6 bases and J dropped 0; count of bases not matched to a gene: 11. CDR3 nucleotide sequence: TGTGCCAGCAGAAAGACTAGCGGGAGGGCCTATTCTAGCACAGATACGCAGTATTTT. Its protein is CASRKTSGRAYSSTDTQYF.

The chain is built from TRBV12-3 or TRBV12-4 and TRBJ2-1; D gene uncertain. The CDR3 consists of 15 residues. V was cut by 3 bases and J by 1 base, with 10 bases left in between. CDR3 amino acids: CASSLGSRSYNEQFF. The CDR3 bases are TGTGCCAGCAGTTTGGGTAGTCGGTCCTACAATGAGCAGTTCTTC.

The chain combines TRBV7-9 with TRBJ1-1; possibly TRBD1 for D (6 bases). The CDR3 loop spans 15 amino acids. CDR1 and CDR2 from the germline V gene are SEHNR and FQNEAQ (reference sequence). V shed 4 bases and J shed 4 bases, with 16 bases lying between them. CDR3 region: CASSSPPQGLTEAFF. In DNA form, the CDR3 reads TGTGCCAGCAGCTCACCCCCGCAGGGGCTCACTGAAGCTTTCTTT.